The TCR beta chain under discussion was sequenced for a study of shared clonotypes between healthy human individuals. Whole-study context: Per donor, three plates held CD4 naive cells, three held CD4 memory, two held CD8 naive and one held CD8 memory. The study's findings and limits: With few donors, the genetic and exposure-history diversity represented was limited.

Some clones are missing from TCRdb's copy, which holds only in-frame ones; the method was immunoSEQ multiplex PCR. The table includes about 2.2 million clones, about 93% detected once. Selected positively for CCR7 and CD45RO-negative, naive CD8 cells excluded terminally differentiated effector memory CD45RA+ cells. Concerning this clone itself: Antigen unknown.

The CDR3 loop spans 17 amino acids. CDR1 MNHEY and CDR2 SMNVEV come from the germline V gene (reference sequence). Between the trimmed V and J ends, which lost 3 bases and 0 bases, there was a span of 17 bases. V usage is TRBV27 and J usage is TRBJ1-1; D is perhaps TRBD1 (5 bases). Sequenced input: naive CD8+ T cells from PBMCs. The receptor comes from a man between 18 and 35 years old in good health. Some clones in this sample may be carry-over from other donors' samples. The CDR3 DNA reads as TGTGCCAGCAGTTTTCGGGGCAGCCGTAACATGAACACTGAAGCTTTCTTT. It is translated as CASSFRGSRNMNTEAFF.